Detailed here is one T cell receptor beta chain. Antigen unknown. Specified treatment: oral pan-JAK inhibitor, 5-10 mg twice daily. Germline CDR1 is SEHNR and CDR2 is FQNEAQ (reference sequence). Trimming cost V 1 base and J 8 bases, with 8 bases left between them. The CDR3 length is 12 residues. Extracted RNA was reverse transcribed into cDNA, the sequencing template. Assay used: immunoSEQ multiplex PCR; TCRdb lists only in-frame clones, some missing. The sample includes approximately 190,000 clones, 58% of them seen just once. The data are from a study of CD8+ T cells in alopecia areata. Findings and limits, study-wide: Lesional scalp displayed greater clonality than normal scalp, most notably in alopecia totalis/universalis. Scalp and blood retained many expanded lesional clones during tofacitinib.

Sequenced material: CD4+ T cells sorted from blood, taken at week 24, from a patient treated with tofacitinib. This chain uses TRBV7-9 with TRBJ1-2; D gene uncertain. The clonotype was recovered from a human donor with alopecia areata. In DNA form, the CDR3 reads TGTGCCAGCAGCTTAGAAGGTTGGGGCTACACCTTC. It is translated as CASSLEGWGYTF.